This T cell receptor beta chain was observed in a study of graft-versus-host responses after intestinal transplantation. Study information: The transplants performed in recipients were multivisceral, liver-intestinal, or isolated intestinal. Anti-thymocyte globulin was used for induction in all recipients, who then took tacrolimus and steroids for about three years. Broader study findings: Peak circulating GvH clone levels tracked with early post-transplant HvG declines. Investigators detected GvH clones in recipient marrow, with some emerging earlier in ileum or blood.

To note about this clone: The antigen remains undetermined.

Germline V gene lookup returns CDR1 LGHNA and CDR2 YNFKEQ. The CDR3 loop spans 18 amino acids. V lost 4 bases, J lost 0 bases, and 10 bases stayed unmatched. Profiled with immunoSEQ multiplex PCR; TCRdb holds only in-frame clones, not every one. This table holds just under 55,000 clones, more than 80% found once. The clonotype was recovered from a human patient who received an intestinal transplant, so some T cells may come from the graft donor. J is TRBJ2-4 and V is TRBV4-2; TRBD2 aligns across 9 bases. Source: PBMCs, taken 650 to 690 days after intestinal transplant. The CDR3 DNA sequence: TGTGCCAGCAGCCCGGAGCTTAGCGGGGGAGTAGCCAAAAACATTCAGTACTTC. Protein product: CASSPELSGGVAKNIQYF.